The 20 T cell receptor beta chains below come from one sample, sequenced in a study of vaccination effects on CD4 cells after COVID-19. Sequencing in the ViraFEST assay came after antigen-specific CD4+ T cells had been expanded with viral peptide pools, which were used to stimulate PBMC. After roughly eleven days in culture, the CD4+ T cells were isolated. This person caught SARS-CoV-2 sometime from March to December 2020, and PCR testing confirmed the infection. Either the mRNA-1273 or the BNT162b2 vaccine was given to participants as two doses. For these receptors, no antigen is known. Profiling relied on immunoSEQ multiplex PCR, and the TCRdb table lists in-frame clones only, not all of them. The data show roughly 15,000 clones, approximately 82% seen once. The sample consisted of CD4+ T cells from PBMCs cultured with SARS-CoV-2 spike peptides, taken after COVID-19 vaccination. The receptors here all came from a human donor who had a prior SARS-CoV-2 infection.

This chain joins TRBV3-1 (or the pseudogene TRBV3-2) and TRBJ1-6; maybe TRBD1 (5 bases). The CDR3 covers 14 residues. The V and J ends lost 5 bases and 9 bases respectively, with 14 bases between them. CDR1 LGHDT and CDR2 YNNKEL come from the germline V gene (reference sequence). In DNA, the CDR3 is TGTGCCAGCAGCTCCGGGGACGGGGGTTCACCCCTCCACTTT. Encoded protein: CASSSGDGGSPLHF.

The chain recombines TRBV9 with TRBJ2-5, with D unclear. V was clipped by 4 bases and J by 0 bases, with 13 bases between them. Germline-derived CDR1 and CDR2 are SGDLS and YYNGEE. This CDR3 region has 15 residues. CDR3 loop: CASSPRGSYQETQYF. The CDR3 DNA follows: TGTGCCAGCAGCCCCCGAGGCTCGTACCAAGAGACCCAGTACTTC. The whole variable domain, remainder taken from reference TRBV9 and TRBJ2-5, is DSGVTQTPKHLITATGQRVTLRCSPRSGDLSVYWYQQSLDQGLQFLIQYYNGEERAKGNILERFSAQQFPDLHSELNLSSLELGDSALYFCASSPRGSYQETQYFGPGTRLLVL.

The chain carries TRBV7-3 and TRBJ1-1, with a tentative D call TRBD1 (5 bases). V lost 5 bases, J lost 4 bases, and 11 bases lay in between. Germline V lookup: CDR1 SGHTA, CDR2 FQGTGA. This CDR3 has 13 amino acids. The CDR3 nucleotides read TGTGCCAGCAGCCCTCCCGGGGGCACTGAAGCTTTCTTT. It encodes CASSPPGGTEAFF.

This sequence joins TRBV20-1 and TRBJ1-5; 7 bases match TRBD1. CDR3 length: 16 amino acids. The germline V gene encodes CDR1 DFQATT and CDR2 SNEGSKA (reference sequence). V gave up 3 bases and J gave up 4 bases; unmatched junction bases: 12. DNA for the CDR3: TGCAGTGCTAGTACGACAGGGAGGGAAGTTAATCAGCCCCAGCATTTT. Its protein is CSASTTGREVNQPQHF.

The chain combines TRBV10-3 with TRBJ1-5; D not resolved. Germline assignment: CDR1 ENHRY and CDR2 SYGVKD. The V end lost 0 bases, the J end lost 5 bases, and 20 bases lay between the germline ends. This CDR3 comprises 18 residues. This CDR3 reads CAISESGRGPRGHQPQHF. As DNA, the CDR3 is TGTGCCATCAGTGAGTCGGGTCGCGGGCCCCGTGGTCATCAGCCCCAGCATTTT.

CDR3 amino acids: CASSSGQQQTQYF. CDR3 bases: TGTGCCAGCAGCTCGGGTCAGCAGCAGACCCAGTACTTC. This rearrangement joins TRBV11-3 to TRBJ2-5; D is unresolved. The CDR3 runs to 13 residues. Germline CDR1 is SGHNT and CDR2 is YENEEA. Between the trimmed V and J ends, which lost 4 bases and 6 bases, there was a span of 12 bases.

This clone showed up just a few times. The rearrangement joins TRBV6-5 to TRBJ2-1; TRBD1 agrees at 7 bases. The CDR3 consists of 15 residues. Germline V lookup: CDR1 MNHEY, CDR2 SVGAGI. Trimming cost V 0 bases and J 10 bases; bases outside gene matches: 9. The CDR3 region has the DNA TGTGCCAGCAGTTACTCCCGCATTATACAGGGGGAGCAGTTCTTC. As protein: CASSYSRIIQGEQFF.

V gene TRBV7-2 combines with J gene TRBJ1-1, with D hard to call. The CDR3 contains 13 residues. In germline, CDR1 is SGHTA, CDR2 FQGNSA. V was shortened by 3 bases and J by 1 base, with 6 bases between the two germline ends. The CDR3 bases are TGTGCCAGCAGCTTTTTAAGGAACACTGAAGCTTTCTTT. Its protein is CASSFLRNTEAFF.

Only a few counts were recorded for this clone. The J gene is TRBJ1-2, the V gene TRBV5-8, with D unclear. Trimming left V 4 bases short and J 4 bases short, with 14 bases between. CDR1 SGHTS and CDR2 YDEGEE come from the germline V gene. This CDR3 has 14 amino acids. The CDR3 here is CASSNSGNIYGYTF. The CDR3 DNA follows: TGTGCCAGCAGCAACTCCGGGAATATCTATGGCTACACCTTC. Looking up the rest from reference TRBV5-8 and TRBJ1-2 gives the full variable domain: EAGVTQSPTHLIKTRGQQATLRCSPISGHTSVYWYQQALGLGLQFLLWYDEGEERNRGNFPPRFSGRQFPNYSSELNVNALELEDSALYLCASSNSGNIYGYTFGSGTRLTVV.

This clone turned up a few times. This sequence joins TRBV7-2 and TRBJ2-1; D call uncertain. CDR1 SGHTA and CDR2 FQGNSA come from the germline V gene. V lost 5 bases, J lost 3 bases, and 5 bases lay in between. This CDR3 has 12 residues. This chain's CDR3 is CASSPRYNEQFF. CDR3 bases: TGTGCCAGCAGCCCACGCTACAATGAGCAGTTCTTC.

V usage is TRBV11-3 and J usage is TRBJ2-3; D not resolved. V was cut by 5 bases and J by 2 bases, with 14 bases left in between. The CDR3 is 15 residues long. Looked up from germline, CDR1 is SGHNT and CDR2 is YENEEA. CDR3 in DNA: TGTGCCAGCAGCCCACGGACGGGCGACACAGATACGCAGTATTTT. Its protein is CASSPRTGDTDTQYF.

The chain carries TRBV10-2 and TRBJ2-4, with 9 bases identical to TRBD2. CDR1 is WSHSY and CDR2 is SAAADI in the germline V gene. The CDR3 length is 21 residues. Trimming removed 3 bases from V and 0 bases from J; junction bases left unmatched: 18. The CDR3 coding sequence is TGCGCCAGCAGTGATGAGGTTAGCGGGGGCGACGCTCCTATAGCCAAAAACATTCAGTACTTC. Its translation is CASSDEVSGGDAPIAKNIQYF.

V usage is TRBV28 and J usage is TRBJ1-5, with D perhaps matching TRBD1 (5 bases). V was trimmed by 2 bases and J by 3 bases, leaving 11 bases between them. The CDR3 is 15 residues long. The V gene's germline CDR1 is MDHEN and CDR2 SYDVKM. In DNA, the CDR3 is TGTGCCAGCAGTTTAAGTTACAGGTTCAATCAGCCCCAGCATTTT. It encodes CASSLSYRFNQPQHF.

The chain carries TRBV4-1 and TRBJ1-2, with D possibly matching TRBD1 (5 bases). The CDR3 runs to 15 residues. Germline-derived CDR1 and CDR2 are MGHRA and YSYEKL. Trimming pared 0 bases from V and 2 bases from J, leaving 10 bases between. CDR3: CASSQDPRQNYGYTF. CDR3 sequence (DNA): TGCGCCAGCAGCCAAGATCCGAGACAGAACTATGGCTACACCTTC.

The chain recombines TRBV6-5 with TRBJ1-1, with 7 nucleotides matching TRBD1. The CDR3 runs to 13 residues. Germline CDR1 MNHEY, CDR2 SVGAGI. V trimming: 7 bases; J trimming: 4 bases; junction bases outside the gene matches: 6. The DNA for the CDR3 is TGTGCCAGCACTAGACAGGGAGGCACTGAAGCTTTCTTT. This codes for CASTRQGGTEAFF.

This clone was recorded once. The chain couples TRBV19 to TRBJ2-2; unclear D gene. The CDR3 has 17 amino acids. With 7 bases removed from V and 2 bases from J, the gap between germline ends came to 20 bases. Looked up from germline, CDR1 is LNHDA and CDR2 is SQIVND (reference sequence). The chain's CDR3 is CASNAVFGIANTGELFF. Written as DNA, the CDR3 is TGTGCCAGTAACGCTGTATTTGGAATTGCAAACACCGGGGAGCTGTTTTTT.

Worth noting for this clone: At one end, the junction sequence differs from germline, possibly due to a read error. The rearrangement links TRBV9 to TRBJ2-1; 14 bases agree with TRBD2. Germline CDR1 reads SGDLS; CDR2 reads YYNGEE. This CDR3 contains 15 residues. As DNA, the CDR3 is TGTGCCAGCAGCCCCGAGACTAGCGGGGGGGCAAATGTACTCTTC. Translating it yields CASSPETSGGANVLF.

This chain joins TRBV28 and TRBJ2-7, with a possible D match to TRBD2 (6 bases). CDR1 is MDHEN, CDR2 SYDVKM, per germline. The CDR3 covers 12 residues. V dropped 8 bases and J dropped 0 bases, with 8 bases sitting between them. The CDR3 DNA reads TGTGCCAGCCGGGGGAGCTCCTACGAGCAGTACTTC. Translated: CASRGSSYEQYF.

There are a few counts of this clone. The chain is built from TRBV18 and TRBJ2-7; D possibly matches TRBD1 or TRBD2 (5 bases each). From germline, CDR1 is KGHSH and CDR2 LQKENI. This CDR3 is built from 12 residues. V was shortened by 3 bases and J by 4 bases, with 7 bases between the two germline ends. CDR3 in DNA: TGTGCCAGCTCACCGGGGGTTTACGAGCAGTACTTC. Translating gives CASSPGVYEQYF.

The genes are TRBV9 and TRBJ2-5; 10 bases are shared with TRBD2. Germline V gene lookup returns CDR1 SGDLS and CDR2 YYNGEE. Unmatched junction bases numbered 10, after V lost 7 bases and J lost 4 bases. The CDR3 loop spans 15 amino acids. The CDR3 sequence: CASAQAGGPIETQYF. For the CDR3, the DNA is TGTGCCAGCGCGCAAGCGGGGGGGCCAATAGAGACCCAGTACTTC.